These 9 T cell receptor beta chains were all obtained from the same sample, sequenced in a study of T cell changes during pregnancy in multiple sclerosis. The data were produced by immunoSEQ multiplex PCR, yet TCRdb's version contains in-frame clones alone and is incomplete. The sample records around 37,000 clones, around 92% being singletons. Source: CD8+ T cells from peripheral blood mononuclear cells, taken in the second trimester of pregnancy. The source of these receptors is a female donor with multiple sclerosis, enrolled in a pregnancy study.

This clone was counted a single time. The chain has TRBV10-3 and TRBJ2-7; tentative D call: TRBD1 (5 bases). CDR1 and CDR2 (germline): ENHRY, SYGVKD. V lost 5 bases to trimming and J lost 1 base, with 12 bases between them. The CDR3 length is 14 residues. The CDR3 nucleotides are TGTGCCATCAGTCAGGGCACCCTTTCCTACGAGCAGTACTTC. This translates into CAISQGTLSYEQYF.

The V and J genes are TRBV19 and TRBJ1-5; D unclear. This CDR3 is 13 amino acids long. Trimming stripped 6 bases from V and 2 bases from J, with 8 bases between. Looked up from germline, CDR1 is LNHDA and CDR2 is SQIVND (reference sequence). The CDR3, as DNA: TGTGCCAGTAGGGGAGAGGGCAATCAGCCCCAGCATTTT. This gives the protein CASRGEGNQPQHF.

The chain couples TRBV6-1 to TRBJ2-3, with a weak D call TRBD1 (6 bases). Deletions cut 4 bases from V and 4 bases from J, with 15 bases between. The CDR3 sequence is 15 residues long. CDR1 MNHNS and CDR2 SASEGT come from the germline V gene. CDR3 protein: CASSALQGIADTQYF. The CDR3 nucleotides read TGTGCCAGCAGTGCCCTACAGGGTATTGCAGATACGCAGTATTTT.

The chain uses TRBV7-2 and TRBJ1-4; tentative D call: TRBD1 (5 bases). CDR1 SGHTA and CDR2 FQGNSA come from the germline V gene. The CDR3 totals 14 residues. The V end was cut by 2 bases, the J end by 4 bases, with 8 bases between. CDR3 amino acids: CASSLWGGNEKLFF. The CDR3 region has the DNA TGTGCCAGCAGCTTATGGGGCGGTAATGAAAAACTGTTTTTT.

The genes are TRBV4-1 and TRBJ1-1, with D unclear. Germline V gives CDR1 MGHRA, CDR2 YSYEKL. This CDR3 has 16 amino acids. Trimming pared 0 bases from V and 0 bases from J, leaving 11 bases between. CDR3 residues: CASSQERPGLNTEAFF. The CDR3 nucleotides are TGCGCCAGCAGCCAAGAACGGCCGGGGTTGAACACTGAAGCTTTCTTT.

The chain carries TRBV5-8 and TRBJ1-6, with 11 bases fitting TRBD1. The CDR3 covers 15 residues. J was trimmed by 5 bases and V by 5 bases; bases with no gene match: 3. In germline, CDR1 is SGHTS, CDR2 YDEGEE. CDR3: CASRTGQGDNSPLHF. CDR3 nucleotides: TGTGCCAGCAGAACGGGACAGGGGGATAATTCACCCCTCCACTTT.

The chain has TRBV30 and TRBJ2-1, with TRBD1 as a possible D gene (6 bases). CDR3 length equals 15 residues. Per germline, CDR1 GTSNPN and CDR2 SVGIG (reference sequence). The V end lost 2 bases, the J end lost 5 bases, and 16 bases lay between the germline ends. The CDR3 nucleotides read TGTGCCTGGAGTAAGTGGACAGTGGACAACAATGAGCAGTTCTTC. The encoded protein is CAWSKWTVDNNEQFF. Supplemented by reference TRBV30 and TRBJ2-1, the full variable domain reads SQTIHQWPATLVQPVGSPLSLECTVEGTSNPNLYWYRQAAGRGLQLLFYSVGIGQISSEVPQNLSASRPQDRQFILSSKKLLLSDSGFYLCAWSKWTVDNNEQFFGPGTRLTVL.

This clone was seen a few times. This sequence joins TRBV6-4 and TRBJ2-3; 10 nucleotides agree with TRBD2. From germline, CDR1 is MRHNA and CDR2 SNTAGT. This CDR3 has 16 residues. V lost 0 bases and J lost 5; bases outside the gene matches: 5. In nucleotides, the CDR3 is TGTGCCAGCAGTGACTCCAGCGGGGGGGCGGTAGATACGCAGTATTTT. This sequence encodes CASSDSSGGAVDTQYF.

The chain has TRBV2 and TRBJ2-1; 14 nucleotides match TRBD2. The ends lost 6 bases at V and 8 bases at J; junction bases unmatched: 3. The CDR3 is 14 amino acids. Germline V gives CDR1 SNHLY, CDR2 FYNNEI. The CDR3 DNA follows: TGTGCCAGCAGCGCGGGACTAGCGGGGGATGAGCAGTTCTTC. Translation gives CASSAGLAGDEQFF.